This entry features one T cell receptor (beta chain) sequence. The data belong to a study of T cells expressing NK-cell markers. The length of the CDR3 is 13 residues. Germline loops: CDR1 SEHNR, CDR2 FQNEAQ (reference sequence). TCRdb reprocessed the 5' RACE reads and stores each CDR3 protein as one record, lacking DNA. The repertoire table contains about 160,000 distinct CDR3 sequences. V gene TRBV7-9 combines with J gene TRBJ1-6. This TCR came from a man aged 18-70 years in good health. Sequenced input: blood T cells: a sorted CD56 or NKG2C T cell subset, CD4+ or CD8+ T cells, or bulk PBMC T cells (not recorded which). This chain's CDR3 is CASSQQGESPLHF.